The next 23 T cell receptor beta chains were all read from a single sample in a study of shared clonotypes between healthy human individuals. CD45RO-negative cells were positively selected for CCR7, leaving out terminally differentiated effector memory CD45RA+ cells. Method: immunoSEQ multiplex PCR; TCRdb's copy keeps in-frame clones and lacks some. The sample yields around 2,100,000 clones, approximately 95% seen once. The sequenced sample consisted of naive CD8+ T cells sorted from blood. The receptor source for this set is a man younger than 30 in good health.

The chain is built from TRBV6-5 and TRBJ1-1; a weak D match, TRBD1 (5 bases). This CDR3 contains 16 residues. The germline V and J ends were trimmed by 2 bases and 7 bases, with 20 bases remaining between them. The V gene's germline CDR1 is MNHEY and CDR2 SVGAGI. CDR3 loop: CASSYDTGQGEFEAFF. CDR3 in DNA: TGTGCCAGCAGTTACGACACGGGGCAGGGAGAGTTTGAAGCTTTCTTT.

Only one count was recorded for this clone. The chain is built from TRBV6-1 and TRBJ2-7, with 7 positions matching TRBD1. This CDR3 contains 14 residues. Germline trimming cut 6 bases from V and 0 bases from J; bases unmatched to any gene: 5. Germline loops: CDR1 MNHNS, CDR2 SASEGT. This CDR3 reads CASRHRDSSYEQYF. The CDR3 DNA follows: TGTGCCAGCAGGCACCGGGACAGCTCCTACGAGCAGTACTTC.

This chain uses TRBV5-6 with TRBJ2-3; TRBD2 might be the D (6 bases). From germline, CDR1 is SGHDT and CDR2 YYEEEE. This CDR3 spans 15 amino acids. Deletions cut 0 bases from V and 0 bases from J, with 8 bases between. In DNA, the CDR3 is TGTGCCAGCAGCTTGGGGCTAGCGAGCACAGATACGCAGTATTTT. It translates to CASSLGLASTDTQYF.

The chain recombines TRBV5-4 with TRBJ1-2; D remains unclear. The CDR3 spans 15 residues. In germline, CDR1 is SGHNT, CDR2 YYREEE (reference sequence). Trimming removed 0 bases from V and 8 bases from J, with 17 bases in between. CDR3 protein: CASSLALDRAGGYTF. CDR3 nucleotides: TGTGCCAGCAGCTTGGCCCTAGACCGGGCCGGAGGCTACACCTTC.

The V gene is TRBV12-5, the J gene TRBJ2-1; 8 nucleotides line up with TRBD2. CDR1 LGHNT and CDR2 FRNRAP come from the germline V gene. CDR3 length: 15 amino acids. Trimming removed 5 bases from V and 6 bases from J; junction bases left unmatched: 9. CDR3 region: CASGNPGGPVNEQFF. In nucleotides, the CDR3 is TGTGCTAGTGGTAATCCGGGAGGGCCAGTCAATGAGCAGTTCTTC.

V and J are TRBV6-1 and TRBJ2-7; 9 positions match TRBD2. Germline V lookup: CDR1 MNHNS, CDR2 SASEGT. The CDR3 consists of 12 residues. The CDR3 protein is CASSGVDYEQYF. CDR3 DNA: TGTGCTTCTAGCGGGGTGGATTACGAGCAGTACTTC.

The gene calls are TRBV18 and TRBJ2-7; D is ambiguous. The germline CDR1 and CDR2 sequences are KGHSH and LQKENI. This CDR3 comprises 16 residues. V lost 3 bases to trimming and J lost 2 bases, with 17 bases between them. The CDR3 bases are TGTGCCAGCTCACCTCCTCAGAGTGTGTGGGCCTACGAGCAGTACTTC. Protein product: CASSPPQSVWAYEQYF.

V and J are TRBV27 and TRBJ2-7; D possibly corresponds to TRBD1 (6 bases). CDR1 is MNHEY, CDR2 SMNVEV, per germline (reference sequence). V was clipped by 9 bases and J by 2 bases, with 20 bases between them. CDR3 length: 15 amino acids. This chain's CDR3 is CASSLGAGKTYEQYF. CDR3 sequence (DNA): TGTGCCAGTTCCCTGGGGGCCGGTAAAACCTACGAGCAGTACTTC.

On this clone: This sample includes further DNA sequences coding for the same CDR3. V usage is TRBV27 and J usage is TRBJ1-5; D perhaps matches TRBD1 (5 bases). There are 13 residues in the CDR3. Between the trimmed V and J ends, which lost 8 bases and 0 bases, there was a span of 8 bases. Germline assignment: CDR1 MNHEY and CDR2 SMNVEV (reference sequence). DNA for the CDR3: TGTGCCAGCTCCACAGGTAGCAATCAGCCCCAGCATTTT. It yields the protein CASSTGSNQPQHF.

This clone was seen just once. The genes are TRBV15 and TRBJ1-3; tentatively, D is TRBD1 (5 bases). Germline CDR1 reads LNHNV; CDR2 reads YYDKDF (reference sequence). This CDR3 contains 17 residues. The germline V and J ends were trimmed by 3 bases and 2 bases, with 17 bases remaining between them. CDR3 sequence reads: CATSSSLEGLAGNTIYF. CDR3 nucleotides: TGTGCCACCAGCAGCTCCTTGGAGGGACTCGCTGGAAACACCATATATTTT.

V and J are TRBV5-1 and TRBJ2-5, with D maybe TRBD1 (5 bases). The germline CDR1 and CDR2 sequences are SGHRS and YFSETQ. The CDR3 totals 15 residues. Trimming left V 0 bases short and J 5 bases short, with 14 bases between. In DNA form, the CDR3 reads TGCGCCAGCAGCTTGGATAGCAGGGTGGGGGAGACCCAGTACTTC. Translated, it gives CASSLDSRVGETQYF.

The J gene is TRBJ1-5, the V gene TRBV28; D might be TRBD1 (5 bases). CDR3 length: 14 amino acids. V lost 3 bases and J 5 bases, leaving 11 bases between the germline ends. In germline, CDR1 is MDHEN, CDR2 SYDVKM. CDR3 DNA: TGTGCCAGCAGTTTCGGGCAGGGATATCAGCCCCAGCATTTT. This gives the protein CASSFGQGYQPQHF. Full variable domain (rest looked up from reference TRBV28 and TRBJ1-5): DVKVTQSSRYLVKRTGEKVFLECVQDMDHENMFWYRQDPGLGLRLIYFSYDVKMKEKGDIPEGYSVSREKKERFSLILESASTNQTSMYLCASSFGQGYQPQHFGDGTRLSIL.

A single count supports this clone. CDR3 DNA: TGTGCCAGCAGGAGGACAGCCATCGGGGAGCTGTTTTTT. It yields the protein CASRRTAIGELFF. The chain recombines TRBV11-2 with TRBJ2-2; D may be TRBD1 (6 bases). This CDR3 contains 13 residues. In germline, CDR1 is SGHAT, CDR2 FQNNGV. V gave up 6 bases and J gave up 7 bases, with 12 bases separating them.

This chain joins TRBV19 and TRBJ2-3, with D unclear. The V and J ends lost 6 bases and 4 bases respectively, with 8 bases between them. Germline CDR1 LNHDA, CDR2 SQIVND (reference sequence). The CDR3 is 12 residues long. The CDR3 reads CASRNDPDTQYF. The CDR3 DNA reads TGTGCCAGTAGGAACGACCCAGATACGCAGTATTTT.

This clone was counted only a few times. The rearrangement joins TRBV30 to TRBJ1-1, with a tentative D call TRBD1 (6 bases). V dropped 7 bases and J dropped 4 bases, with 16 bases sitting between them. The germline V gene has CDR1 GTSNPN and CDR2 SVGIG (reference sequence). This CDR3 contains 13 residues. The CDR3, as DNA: TGTGCCTCCTCAGGGGAGGGGACCACTGAAGCTTTCTTT. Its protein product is CASSGEGTTEAFF.

The chain's CDR3 is CASSQGEQGTAGNTIYF. The CDR3, as DNA: TGCGCCAGCAGCCAAGGGGAACAGGGGACTGCTGGAAACACCATATATTTT. The V and J genes are TRBV4-3 and TRBJ1-3, with 7 bases that match TRBD1. The CDR3 is made up of 17 amino acids. V trimming: 1 base; J trimming: 2 bases; junction bases outside the gene matches: 8. The germline gives CDR1 LGHNA, CDR2 YSLEER.

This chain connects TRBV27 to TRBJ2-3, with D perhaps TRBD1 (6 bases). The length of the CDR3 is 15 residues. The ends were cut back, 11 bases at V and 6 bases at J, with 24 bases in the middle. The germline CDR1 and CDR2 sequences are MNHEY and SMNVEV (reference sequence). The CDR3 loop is CAGGGRQGSRDTQYF. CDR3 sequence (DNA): TGTGCCGGGGGTGGTAGGCAGGGGAGCAGGGATACGCAGTATTTT.

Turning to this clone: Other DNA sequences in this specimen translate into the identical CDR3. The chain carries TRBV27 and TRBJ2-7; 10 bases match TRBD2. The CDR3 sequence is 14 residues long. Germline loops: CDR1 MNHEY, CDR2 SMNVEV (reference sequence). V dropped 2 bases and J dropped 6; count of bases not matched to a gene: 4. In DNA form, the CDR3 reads TGTGCCAGCAGTTTACGGCTAGCGGGGGTCGAGCAGTACTTC. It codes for CASSLRLAGVEQYF.

The CDR3 DNA reads TGCGCCAGCAGCCAAGTGGCCAGGGGAGACGAGCAGTACTTC. Translation gives CASSQVARGDEQYF. V gene TRBV4-1 combines with J gene TRBJ2-7; possibly TRBD1 for D (6 bases). The CDR3 has 14 residues. Germline V gene lookup returns CDR1 MGHRA and CDR2 YSYEKL. The V end was cut by 1 base, the J end by 5 bases, with 12 bases between.

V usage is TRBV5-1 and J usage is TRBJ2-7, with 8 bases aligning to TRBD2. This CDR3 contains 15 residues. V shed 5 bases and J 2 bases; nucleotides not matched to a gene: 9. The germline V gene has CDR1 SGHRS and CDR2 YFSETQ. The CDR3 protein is CASSLSGGATYEQYF. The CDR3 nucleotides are TGCGCCAGCAGTCTCTCGGGGGGGGCAACCTACGAGCAGTACTTC.

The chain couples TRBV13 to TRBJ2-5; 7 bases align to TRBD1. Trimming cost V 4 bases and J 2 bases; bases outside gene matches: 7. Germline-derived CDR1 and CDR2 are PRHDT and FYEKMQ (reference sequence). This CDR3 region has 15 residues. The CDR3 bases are TGTGCCAGCAGCTCGCCCGACAGGGATCAAGAGACCCAGTACTTC. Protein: CASSSPDRDQETQYF.

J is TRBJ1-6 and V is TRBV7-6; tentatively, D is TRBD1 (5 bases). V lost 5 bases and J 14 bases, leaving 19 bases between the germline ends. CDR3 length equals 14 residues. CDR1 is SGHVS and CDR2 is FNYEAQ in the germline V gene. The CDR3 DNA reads TGTGCCAGCAGCGCCATGATCGAGGGGTCGGCCCTCCACTTT. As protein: CASSAMIEGSALHF.

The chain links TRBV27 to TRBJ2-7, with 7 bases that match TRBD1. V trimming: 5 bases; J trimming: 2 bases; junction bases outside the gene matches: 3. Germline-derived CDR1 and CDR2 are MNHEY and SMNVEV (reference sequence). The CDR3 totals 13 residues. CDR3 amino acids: CASSRDSAYEQYF. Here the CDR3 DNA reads TGTGCCAGCAGTCGGGACAGTGCCTACGAGCAGTACTTC.